This T cell receptor beta chain was documented in a study of T cells in localized non-small cell lung cancer. The CDR3 runs 20 residues. Germline V gene sequence: CDR1 LGHNT, CDR2 FRNRAP. Unmatched junction bases numbered 12, after V lost 0 bases and J lost 2 bases. This table comes from immunoSEQ multiplex PCR, and its TCRdb copy is limited to in-frame clones, with some not included. This sample has more than 45,000 clones, with 75% to 90% found just once. Comments on this clone: The antigen is unknown.

Points from the study as a whole: Out of the top 100 tumor clones, a median about 58 were seen in adjacent lung. Uninvolved adjacent lung had more T cell clonality than any other tissue, topping tumor. The tumor had only one region sequenced, so heterogeneity remains possible.

The sequence was collected from an older male donor with stage III squamous cell lung carcinoma. The sequencing used peripheral blood, collected before any cancer treatment. V gene TRBV12-5 combines with J gene TRBJ2-2; the match to TRBD2 covers 10 bases. The chain's CDR3 is CASGLVLRGLAQLNTGELFF. Here the CDR3 DNA reads TGTGCTAGTGGTTTGGTACTTCGGGGACTAGCGCAACTTAACACCGGGGAGCTGTTTTTT.